The clone carrying this T cell receptor beta chain occurred a few times. The sample comes from a study of early T cells in non-severe SARS-CoV-2 infection. Via MiXCR, TCRdb re-called the 5' RACE reads, giving one row per CDR3 protein. Here the sample spans tens of thousands of distinct CDR3 sequences, about 6.5% being singletons. Germline CDR1 SGHRS, CDR2 YFSETQ. V lost 1 base to trimming and J lost 8 bases, with 6 bases between them. CDR3 length: 12 amino acids. This rearrangement joins TRBV5-1 to TRBJ2-2; D gene ambiguous. The receptor was isolated from an adult who was a healthcare worker with PCR-confirmed SARS-CoV-2 infection or an uninfected control (not recorded which). The sample in question was whole blood, obtained at baseline. The CDR3 bases are TGCGCCAGCAGCTTGAAGTCTGGGGAGCTGTTTTTT. The encoded protein is CASSLKSGELFF. The variable domain in full, completed from reference TRBV5-1 and TRBJ2-2, reads KAGVTQTPRYLIKTRGQQVTLSCSPISGHRSVSWYQQTPGQGLQFLFEYFSETQRNKGNFPGRFSGRQFSNSRSEMNVSTLELGDSALYLCASSLKSGELFFGEGSRLTVL.